This entry lists 4 T cell receptor beta chains sequenced from one sample in a study of blood T cell repertoires in COVID-19. Clones were read by immunoSEQ multiplex PCR, and TCRdb kept only the in-frame ones, dropping some. The top ten clones hold roughly 2% of a sample with approximately 120,000 clones, 55% to 70% of them seen once. The sample comprised peripheral blood. All receptors derive from a woman aged 70-85 years with acute or convalescent COVID-19.

This clone has a handful of counts. The rearrangement joins TRBV28 to TRBJ1-6; 8 bases align to TRBD1. Germline lookup yields CDR1 MDHEN and CDR2 SYDVKM. CDR3 length: 16 amino acids. J lost 4 bases, V lost 2 bases, and 4 bases had no gene match. CDR3: CASSLARQGYNSPLHF. The CDR3, as DNA: TGTGCCAGCAGTTTAGCACGACAGGGGTATAATTCACCCCTCCACTTT.

This chain joins TRBV6-1 and TRBJ2-5, with 9 bases that match TRBD2. V was clipped by 3 bases and J by 1 base; unmatched bases: 15. This CDR3 comprises 19 residues. Germline V gene lookup returns CDR1 MNHNS and CDR2 SASEGT. The CDR3 reads CASSESFTFSGGSQETQYF. CDR3 nucleotide sequence: TGTGCCAGCAGTGAGTCTTTCACATTCAGCGGGGGGTCCCAAGAGACCCAGTACTTC.

This rearrangement joins TRBV19 to TRBJ2-2, with 10 bases identical to TRBD2. The V gene's germline CDR1 is LNHDA and CDR2 SQIVND (reference sequence). This CDR3 region has 13 residues. The V segment lost 6 bases and the J segment 9 bases; nucleotides outside the gene matches: 4. The CDR3 DNA reads TGTGCCAGTAGCCAGCGGGAGGGCCGGGAGCTGTTTTTT. It specifies CASSQREGRELFF.

This clone has only a few counts. The gene calls are TRBV2 and TRBJ2-3; D may be TRBD2 (5 bases). V shed 6 bases and J shed 4 bases, with 8 bases lying between them. Germline CDR1 and CDR2: SNHLY and FYNNEI. The length of the CDR3 is 12 residues. This CDR3 is CASRLVPDTQYF. CDR3 coding DNA: TGTGCCAGCAGACTAGTTCCAGATACGCAGTATTTT.